These 15 T cell receptor beta chains originate from one sample sequenced in a study of shared clonotypes between healthy human individuals. Clones were sequenced by immunoSEQ multiplex PCR, and TCRdb holds only the in-frame ones, with some missing. Among some 1 million clones listed, roughly 80% were seen once. What was sequenced was memory CD4+ T cells sorted from blood. The subset is: CD45RA-negative fraction. These receptors were taken from a young man in good health.

With regard to this clone: The same CDR3 is also encoded by other DNA sequences in this sample. The chain joins TRBV2 to TRBJ2-7; D is perhaps TRBD2 (6 bases). Germline values: CDR1 SNHLY, CDR2 FYNNEI. The CDR3 totals 13 residues. The V gene lost 3 bases and the J gene lost 1 base, with 7 bases spanning the gap. The CDR3 loop is CASSDGGSYEQYF. Here the CDR3 DNA reads TGTGCCAGCAGTGATGGGGGGTCCTACGAGCAGTACTTC.

Points on this clone: Other DNA sequences in the same sample also yield this CDR3. The rearrangement joins TRBV18 to TRBJ1-1; 7 positions match TRBD1. The germline V gene has CDR1 KGHSH and CDR2 LQKENI. V shed 6 bases, J shed 4 bases, and the junction held 5 bases outside the gene matches. The CDR3 totals 13 residues. This CDR3 is CASSLQGGTEAFF. The CDR3 DNA is TGTGCCAGCTCGCTCCAGGGGGGCACTGAAGCTTTCTTT.

The chain couples TRBV5-4 to TRBJ2-3; a weak D match, TRBD1 (6 bases). The CDR3 is made up of 16 amino acids. Trimming stripped 0 bases from V and 0 bases from J, with 11 bases between. Germline values: CDR1 SGHNT, CDR2 YYREEE (reference sequence). The CDR3 here is CASSLAQGSSTDTQYF. DNA of the CDR3: TGTGCCAGCAGCTTGGCACAGGGCTCTAGCACAGATACGCAGTATTTT.

In this sample, this clone turned up once. The V and J genes are TRBV11-3 and TRBJ2-2; 9 nucleotides agree with TRBD1. V trimming: 3 bases; J trimming: 3 bases; junction bases outside the gene matches: 8. Germline V gene sequence: CDR1 SGHNT, CDR2 YENEEA. The CDR3 length is 17 residues. In DNA, the CDR3 is TGTGCCAGCAGCTTCGGGACAGGGATTTTCGACACCGGGGAGCTGTTTTTT. Its protein is CASSFGTGIFDTGELFF.

The gene calls are TRBV6-4 and TRBJ1-5, with 7 bases that match TRBD1. The CDR3 spans 14 residues. Germline assignment: CDR1 MRHNA and CDR2 SNTAGT. The V segment lost 6 bases and the J segment 3 bases; nucleotides outside the gene matches: 5. CDR3: CASSDGTANQPQHF. DNA of the CDR3: TGTGCCAGCAGCGACGGGACAGCCAATCAGCCCCAGCATTTT.

The chain has TRBV6-5 and TRBJ2-7; D gene unclear. The CDR3 contains 13 residues. The V end lost 0 bases, the J end lost 6 bases, and 9 bases lay between the germline ends. The germline gives CDR1 MNHEY, CDR2 SVGAGI. CDR3 nucleotides: TGTGCCAGCAGTTACTCGGGTGCTCGCGAGCAGTACTTC. Its translation: CASSYSGAREQYF.

CDR3 loop: CASSLESETQYF. CDR3 in DNA: TGTGCCAGCAGCTTAGAGTCGGAGACCCAGTACTTC. The chain joins TRBV11-1 to TRBJ2-5; D is undetermined. CDR1 is SGHAT, CDR2 FQDESV, per germline (reference sequence). Trimming pared 1 base from V and 5 bases from J, leaving 5 bases between. The CDR3 is 12 amino acids.

The rearrangement uses TRBV28 and TRBJ2-7, with D perhaps matching TRBD2 (5 bases). CDR1 and CDR2 (germline): MDHEN, SYDVKM. The V gene lost 8 bases and the J gene lost 7 bases, with 12 bases spanning the gap. This CDR3 has 11 amino acids. For the CDR3, the DNA is TGTGCCAGCGGAGGCCGGAGGGAGCAGTACTTC. This encodes CASGGRREQYF.

The V gene is TRBV28, the J gene TRBJ2-1; TRBD1 matches 7 bases. Trimming removed 6 bases from V and 1 base from J; junction bases left unmatched: 6. This CDR3 comprises 15 residues. CDR1 is MDHEN and CDR2 is SYDVKM in the germline V gene. CDR3 amino acids: CASSRQGQSYNEQFF. The CDR3 DNA reads as TGTGCCAGCAGCCGACAGGGACAATCCTACAATGAGCAGTTCTTC. The full variable domain, its missing parts supplied by reference TRBV28 and TRBJ2-1, is DVKVTQSSRYLVKRTGEKVFLECVQDMDHENMFWYRQDPGLGLRLIYFSYDVKMKEKGDIPEGYSVSREKKERFSLILESASTNQTSMYLCASSRQGQSYNEQFFGPGTRLTVL.

Regarding this clone: Additional DNA sequences in this sample encode the identical CDR3. V gene TRBV7-2 combines with J gene TRBJ2-7; TRBD2 matches 13 bases. Germline V gene sequence: CDR1 SGHTA, CDR2 FQGNSA. The J segment lost 4 bases and the V segment lost 0 bases, leaving 6 bases of the junction unmatched. There are 17 residues in the CDR3. The CDR3 sequence: CASSLARTSGSGYEQYF. CDR3 bases: TGTGCCAGCAGCTTAGCGCGGACTAGCGGGAGCGGGTACGAGCAGTACTTC.

This sequence joins TRBV30 and TRBJ1-3, with 8 bases matching TRBD1. Trimming took 3 bases from V and 0 from J; bases not matched to a gene: 7. The CDR3 totals 16 residues. The V gene's germline CDR1 is GTSNPN and CDR2 SVGIG (reference sequence). The CDR3 DNA reads as TGTGCCTGGAGCCGGACAGGGAGATTCTCTGGAAACACCATATATTTT. Translation: CAWSRTGRFSGNTIYF.

The chain joins TRBV2 to TRBJ2-7; 7 positions match TRBD2. The ends lost 10 bases at V and 0 bases at J; junction bases unmatched: 9. The CDR3 is made up of 14 amino acids. Germline-derived CDR1 and CDR2 are SNHLY and FYNNEI. The DNA for the CDR3 is TGTGCCACCTACGCCGGGACTAACTCCTACGAGCAGTACTTC. Its translation is CATYAGTNSYEQYF. Complete variable domain (other parts from reference TRBV2 and TRBJ2-7): EPEVTQTPSHQVTQMGQEVILRCVPISNHLYFYWYRQILGQKVEFLVSFYNNEISEKSEIFDDQFSVERPDGSNFTLKIRSTKLEDSAMYFCATYAGTNSYEQYFGPGTRLTVT.

The CDR3 nucleotides are TGTGCCAGCAGTTTACAGGGATACTCTGGCTACACCTTC. Translation gives CASSLQGYSGYTF. V usage is TRBV28 and J usage is TRBJ1-2; TRBD1 might be the D (5 bases). The germline gives CDR1 MDHEN, CDR2 SYDVKM. The CDR3 is 13 amino acids. The ends were cut back, 2 bases at V and 7 bases at J, with 11 bases in the middle.

Notes on this clone: Other DNA sequences in the same sample also yield this CDR3. V usage is TRBV5-1 and J usage is TRBJ2-7, with 8 bases matching TRBD1. CDR1 is SGHRS, CDR2 YFSETQ, per germline. This CDR3 has 14 residues. V shed 2 bases, J shed 1 base, and the junction held 2 bases outside the gene matches. The chain's CDR3 is CASSFGQGSYEQYF. CDR3 nucleotide sequence: TGCGCCAGCAGCTTCGGACAGGGATCCTACGAGCAGTACTTC.

The chain joins TRBV18 to TRBJ2-2, with TRBD2 identical over 8 bases. The CDR3 is 16 amino acids. Germline CDR1 and CDR2: KGHSH and LQKENI. V lost 6 bases and J lost 0; bases outside the gene matches: 6. DNA for the CDR3: TGTGCCAGCTCCCACACTAGCGGATCGAACACCGGGGAGCTGTTTTTT. It encodes CASSHTSGSNTGELFF.